This T cell receptor (beta chain) was obtained from a study of T cells in Graves' hyperthyroidism and ophthalmopathy. A note on this clonotype: The target antigen is unknown.

Regions amplified from RNA transcripts were the TCR beta CDR3 regions. The study used the HTBI primer set for a first-round RT-PCR of the TCR CDR3. TCRdb reprocessed the multiplex PCR reads with MiXCR, giving one entry per CDR3 protein. The sample yields around 690,000 distinct CDR3 sequences, roughly 17% seen once. Overall study results and limits: Peripheral blood also featured most of the thyroid clonotypes expanded above 0.001.

This CDR3 spans 13 amino acids. CDR1 is MGHRA, CDR2 YSYEKL, per germline. V gave up 1 base and J gave up 1 base, with 5 bases separating them. This sequence was found in a man aged 45-65 years with Graves' hyperthyroidism. The specimen was blood. The V and J genes are TRBV4-1 and TRBJ2-7; D uncertain. In DNA, the CDR3 is TGCGCCAGCAGCCAAGGGCTGTCCTACGAGCAGTACTTC. Translating gives CASSQGLSYEQYF.